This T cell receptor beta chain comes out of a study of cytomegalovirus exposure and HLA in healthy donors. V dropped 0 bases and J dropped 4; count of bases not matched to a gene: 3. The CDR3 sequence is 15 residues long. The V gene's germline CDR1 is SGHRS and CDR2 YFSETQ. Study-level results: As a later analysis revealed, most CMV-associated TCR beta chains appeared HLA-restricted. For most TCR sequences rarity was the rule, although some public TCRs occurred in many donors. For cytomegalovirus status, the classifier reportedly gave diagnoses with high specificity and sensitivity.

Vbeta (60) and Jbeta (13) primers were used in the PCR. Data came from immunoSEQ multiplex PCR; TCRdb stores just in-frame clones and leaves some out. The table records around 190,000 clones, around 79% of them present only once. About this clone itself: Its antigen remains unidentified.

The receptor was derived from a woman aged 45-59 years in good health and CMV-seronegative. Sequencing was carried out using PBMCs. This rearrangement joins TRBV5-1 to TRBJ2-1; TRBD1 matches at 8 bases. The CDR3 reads CASSLGTGIYNEQFF. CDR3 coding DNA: TGCGCCAGCAGCTTGGGGACAGGGATTTACAATGAGCAGTTCTTC.